The present entry profiles one T cell receptor (beta chain) with its context. Its antigen remains unidentified. The record originates from a study of shared clonotypes between healthy human individuals. Overall study results and limits: Sequencing of the sorted subsets was shown by rarefaction to be incomplete despite large depth.

Sequenced by immunoSEQ multiplex PCR; TCRdb stores in-frame clones only, minus some. The sample gives some 1.1 million clones, approximately 80% of which show up once; almost 0.9% is in the top ten. Sequencing was carried out using memory CD4+ T cells from PBMCs. Subset reported: CD45RA-negative fraction. The source of this sequence is a man between 18 and 29 years old in good health. Some clones in this sample may be carry-over from other donors' samples.

DNA for the CDR3: TGCGCCAGCAGCCAACTTGTGACAGTAGACAATGAGCAGTTCTTC. It yields the protein CASSQLVTVDNEQFF. This chain uses TRBV4-1 with TRBJ2-1, with D maybe TRBD1 (5 bases). V was clipped by 2 bases and J by 5 bases, with 13 bases between them. Germline V gene lookup returns CDR1 MGHRA and CDR2 YSYEKL. This CDR3 has 15 amino acids.